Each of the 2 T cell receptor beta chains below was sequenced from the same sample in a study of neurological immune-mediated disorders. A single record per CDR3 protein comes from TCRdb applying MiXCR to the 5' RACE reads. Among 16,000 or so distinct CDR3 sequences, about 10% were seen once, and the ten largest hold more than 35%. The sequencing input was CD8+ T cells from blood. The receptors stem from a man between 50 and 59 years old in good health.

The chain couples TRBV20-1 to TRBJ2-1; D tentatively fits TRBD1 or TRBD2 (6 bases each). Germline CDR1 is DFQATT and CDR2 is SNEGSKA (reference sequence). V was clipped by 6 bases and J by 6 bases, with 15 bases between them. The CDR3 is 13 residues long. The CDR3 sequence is CSARGDSRNEQFF. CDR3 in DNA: TGCAGTGCAAGGGGGGACTCTCGCAATGAGCAGTTCTTC.

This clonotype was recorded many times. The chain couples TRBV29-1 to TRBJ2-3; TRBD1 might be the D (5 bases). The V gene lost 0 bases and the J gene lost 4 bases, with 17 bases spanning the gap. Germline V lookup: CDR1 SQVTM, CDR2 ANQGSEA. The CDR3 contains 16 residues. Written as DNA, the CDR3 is TGCAGCGTTGAAGACTACCAGGGTAATGGTCCAGATACGCAGTATTTT. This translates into CSVEDYQGNGPDTQYF.